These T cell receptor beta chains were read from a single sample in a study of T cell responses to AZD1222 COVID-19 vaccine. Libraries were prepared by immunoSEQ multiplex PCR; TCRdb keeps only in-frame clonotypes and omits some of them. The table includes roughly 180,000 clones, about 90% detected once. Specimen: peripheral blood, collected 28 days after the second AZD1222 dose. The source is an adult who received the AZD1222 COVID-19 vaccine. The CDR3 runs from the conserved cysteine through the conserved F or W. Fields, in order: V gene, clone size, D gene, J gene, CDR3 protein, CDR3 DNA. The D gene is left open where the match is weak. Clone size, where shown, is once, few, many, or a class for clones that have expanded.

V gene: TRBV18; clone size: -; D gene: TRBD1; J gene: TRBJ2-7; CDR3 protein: CASSPGTGPYEQYF; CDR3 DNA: TGTGCCAGCTCACCAGGGACAGGGCCCTACGAGCAGTACTTC
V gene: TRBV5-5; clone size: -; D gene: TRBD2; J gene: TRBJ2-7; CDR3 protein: CASSLEFSGGVSYEQYF; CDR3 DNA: TGTGCCAGCAGCTTGGAGTTCAGCGGGGGGGTCTCCTACGAGCAGTACTTC
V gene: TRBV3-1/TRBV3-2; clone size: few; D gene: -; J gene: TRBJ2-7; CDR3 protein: CASRGSGTATYEQYF; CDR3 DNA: TGTGCCAGCAGGGGCTCCGGGACTGCAACCTACGAGCAGTACTTC
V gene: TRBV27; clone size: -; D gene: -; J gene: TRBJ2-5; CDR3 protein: CASSMYRAPQETQYF; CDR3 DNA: TGTGCCAGCAGTATGTATCGGGCACCCCAAGAGACCCAGTACTTC
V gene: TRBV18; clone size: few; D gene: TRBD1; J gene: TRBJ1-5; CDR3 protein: CASSPDRGGGQPQHF; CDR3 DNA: TGTGCCAGCTCACCAGACAGGGGAGGCGGTCAGCCCCAGCATTTT
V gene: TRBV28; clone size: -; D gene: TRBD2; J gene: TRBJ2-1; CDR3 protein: CASTELGGTTYNEQFF; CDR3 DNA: TGTGCCAGCACCGAACTTGGGGGGACTACGTACAATGAGCAGTTCTTC
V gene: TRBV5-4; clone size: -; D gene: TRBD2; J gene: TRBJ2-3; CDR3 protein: CASSFGAGGGTDTQYF; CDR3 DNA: TGTGCCAGCAGCTTTGGAGCGGGGGGCGGCACAGATACGCAGTATTTT
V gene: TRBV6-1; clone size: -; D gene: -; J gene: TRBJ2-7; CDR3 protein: CASSEEETPMVRREQYF; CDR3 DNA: TGTGCCAGCAGTGAAGAGGAAACCCCAATGGTGAGGCGAGAGCAGTACTTC
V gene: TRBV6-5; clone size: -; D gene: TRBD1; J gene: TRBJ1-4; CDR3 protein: CASSLSGGAGEKLFF; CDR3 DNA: TGTGCCAGCAGCCTCTCAGGGGGGGCAGGTGAAAAACTGTTTTTT
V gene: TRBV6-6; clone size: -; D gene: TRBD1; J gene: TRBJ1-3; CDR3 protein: CASSYGTDEGNTIYF; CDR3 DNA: TGTGCCAGCAGTTACGGGACAGATGAAGGAAACACCATATATTTT
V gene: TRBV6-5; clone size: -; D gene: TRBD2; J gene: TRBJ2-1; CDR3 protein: CASSSGNNEQFF; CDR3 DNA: TGTGCCAGCAGCAGCGGGAACAATGAGCAGTTCTTC
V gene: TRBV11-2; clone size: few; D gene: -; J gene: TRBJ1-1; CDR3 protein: CASSLAATRGTEAFF; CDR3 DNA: TGTGCCAGCAGCTTAGCAGCTACTAGGGGCACTGAAGCTTTCTTT
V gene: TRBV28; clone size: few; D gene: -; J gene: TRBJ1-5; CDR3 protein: CASSLWGPYSNQPQHF; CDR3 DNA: TGTGCCAGCAGTTTATGGGGTCCGTATAGCAATCAGCCCCAGCATTTT
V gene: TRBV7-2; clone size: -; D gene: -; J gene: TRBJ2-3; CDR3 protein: CASSLGLPGSDTQYF; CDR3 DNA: TGTGCCAGCAGCTTAGGGTTGCCAGGGTCAGATACGCAGTATTTT
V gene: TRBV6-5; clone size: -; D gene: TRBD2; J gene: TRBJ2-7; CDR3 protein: CASSLSGGNYEQYF; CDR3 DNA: TGTGCCAGCAGTCTTAGCGGGGGGAACTACGAGCAGTACTTC
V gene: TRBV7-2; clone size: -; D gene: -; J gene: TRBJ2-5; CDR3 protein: CASSNGGSETQYF; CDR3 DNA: TGTGCCAGCAGTAACGGGGGTTCAGAGACCCAGTACTTC
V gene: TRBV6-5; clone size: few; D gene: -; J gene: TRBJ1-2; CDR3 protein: CASSPTNYGYTF; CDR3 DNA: TGTGCCAGCAGTCCCACCAACTATGGCTACACCTTC
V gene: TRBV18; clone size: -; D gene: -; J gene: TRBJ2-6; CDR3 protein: CASSPQGRESSGANVLTF; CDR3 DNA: TGTGCCAGCTCACCCCAAGGTCGCGAGTCATCTGGGGCCAACGTCCTGACTTTC
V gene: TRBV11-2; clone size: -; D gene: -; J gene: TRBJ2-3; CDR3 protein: CASSQRRGTPDTQYF; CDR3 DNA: TGTGCCAGCAGCCAAAGGCGGGGAACCCCAGATACGCAGTATTTT
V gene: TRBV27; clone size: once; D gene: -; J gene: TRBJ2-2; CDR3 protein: CASRAGVNTGELFF; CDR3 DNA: TGTGCCAGCAGAGCGGGCGTGAACACCGGGGAGCTGTTTTTT
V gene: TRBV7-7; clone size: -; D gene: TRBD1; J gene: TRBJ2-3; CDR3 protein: CASSSTGGDTQYF; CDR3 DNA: TGTGCCAGCAGCTCTACAGGGGGAGATACGCAGTATTTT
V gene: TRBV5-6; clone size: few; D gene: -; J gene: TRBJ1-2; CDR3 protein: CASSFAGSGYTF; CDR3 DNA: TGTGCCAGCAGCTTTGCAGGCTCTGGCTACACCTTC
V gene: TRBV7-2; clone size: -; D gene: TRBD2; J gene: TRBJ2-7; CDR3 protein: CASTLGLAFHEQYF; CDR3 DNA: TGTGCCAGCACCCTGGGACTAGCGTTCCACGAGCAGTACTTC
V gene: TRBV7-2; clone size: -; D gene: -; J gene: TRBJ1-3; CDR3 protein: CASSPKIGGQSGNTIYF; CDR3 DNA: TGTGCCAGCAGCCCCAAGATCGGGGGGCAGAGCGGAAACACCATATATTTT
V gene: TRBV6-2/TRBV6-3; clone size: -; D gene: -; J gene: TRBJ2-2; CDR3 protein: CASSYGGTNTGELFF; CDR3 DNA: TGTGCCAGCAGTTACGGAGGGACTAACACCGGGGAGCTGTTTTTT
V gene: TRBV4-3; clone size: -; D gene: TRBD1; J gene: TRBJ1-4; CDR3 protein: CASSQGQGADEKLFF; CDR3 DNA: TGCGCCAGCAGCCAAGGGCAGGGGGCGGATGAAAAACTGTTTTTT
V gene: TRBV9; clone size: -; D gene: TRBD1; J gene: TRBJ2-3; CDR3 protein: CASSVGQGADTQYF; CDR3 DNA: TGTGCCAGCAGCGTAGGTCAGGGGGCGGATACGCAGTATTTT
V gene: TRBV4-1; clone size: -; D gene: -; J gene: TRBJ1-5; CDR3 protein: CASSQEAGALQPQHF; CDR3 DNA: TGCGCCAGCAGCCAAGAGGCGGGGGCCCTTCAGCCCCAGCATTTT
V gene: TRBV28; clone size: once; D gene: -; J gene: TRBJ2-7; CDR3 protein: CASLRGGSYEQYF; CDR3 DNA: TGTGCCAGCTTACGCGGCGGCTCCTACGAGCAGTACTTC
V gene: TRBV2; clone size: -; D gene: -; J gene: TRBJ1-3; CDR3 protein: CASSEDGGGRDTIYF; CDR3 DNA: TGTGCCAGCAGCGAAGATGGAGGGGGGAGGGACACCATATATTTT
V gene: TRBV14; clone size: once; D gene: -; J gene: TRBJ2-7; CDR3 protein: CASSQVYEQYF; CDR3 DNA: TGTGCCAGCAGCCAAGTATACGAGCAGTACTTC
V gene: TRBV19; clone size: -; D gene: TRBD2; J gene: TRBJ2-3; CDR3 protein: CASSSGTSGGAGDTQYF; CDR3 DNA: TGTGCCAGTAGCTCCGGGACTAGCGGGGGGGCCGGAGATACGCAGTATTTT
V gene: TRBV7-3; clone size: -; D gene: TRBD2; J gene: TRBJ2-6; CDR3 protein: CASSREGNSGANVLTF; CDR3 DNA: TGTGCCAGCAGCAGGGAGGGCAACTCTGGGGCCAACGTCCTGACTTTC
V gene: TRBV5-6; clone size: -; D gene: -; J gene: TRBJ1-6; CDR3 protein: CASSLQGNNSPLHF; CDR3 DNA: TGTGCCAGCAGCTTGCAGGGAAATAATTCACCCCTCCACTTT
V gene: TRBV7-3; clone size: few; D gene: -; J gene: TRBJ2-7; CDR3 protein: CASSIGYGLSYEQYF; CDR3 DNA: TGTGCCAGCAGCATAGGGTACGGACTATCCTACGAGCAGTACTTC
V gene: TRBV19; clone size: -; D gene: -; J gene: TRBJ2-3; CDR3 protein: CASSTTQGSSTDTQYF; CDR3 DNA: TGTGCCAGTAGTACGACCCAGGGATCTAGCACAGATACGCAGTATTTT